This passage covers 9 T cell receptor beta chains from one sample sequenced in a study of blood T cell repertoires in COVID-19. Clones were read by immunoSEQ multiplex PCR, and TCRdb kept only the in-frame ones, dropping some. The data hold tens of thousands of clones, with more than 85% observed a single time. Sequenced material: peripheral blood. The receptors derive from a man aged 45 to 65 with active COVID-19.

The chain recombines TRBV30 with TRBJ2-5; 8 nucleotides match TRBD1. V shed 2 bases, J shed 7 bases, and the junction held 15 bases outside the gene matches. Germline V lookup: CDR1 GTSNPN, CDR2 SVGIG (reference sequence). The CDR3 spans 16 residues. The CDR3 DNA is TGTGCCTGGAGTATACCGGACAGGGCTCCGGGATGGACCCAGTACTTC. This codes for CAWSIPDRAPGWTQYF.

This chain uses TRBV27 with TRBJ2-2; D unclear. Germline-derived CDR1 and CDR2 are MNHEY and SMNVEV (reference sequence). This CDR3 has 14 amino acids. V lost 6 bases and J lost 1, with 9 bases in between. CDR3 residues: CASSFEVNTGELFF. Here the CDR3 DNA reads TGTGCCAGCAGCTTTGAGGTGAACACCGGGGAGCTGTTTTTT.

This clone showed up just once. This chain uses TRBV5-1 with TRBJ2-1; possibly TRBD2 for D (6 bases). The germline V gene has CDR1 SGHRS and CDR2 YFSETQ. V lost 2 bases to trimming and J lost 7 bases, with 16 bases between them. The CDR3 has 15 residues. CDR3 amino acids: CASSFRDWTRNEQFF. CDR3 nucleotides: TGCGCCAGCAGCTTTCGGGACTGGACGCGGAATGAGCAGTTCTTC.

The chain joins TRBV10-3 to TRBJ1-1; no clear D gene. V lost 3 bases and J 5 bases, leaving 19 bases between the germline ends. CDR3 length: 16 residues. In germline, CDR1 is ENHRY, CDR2 SYGVKD. The CDR3 DNA sequence: TGTGCCATCAGTGAATTTGAGGGATCGGTTGGGACTGAAGCTTTCTTT. This sequence encodes CAISEFEGSVGTEAFF.

The V call is TRBV19, the J call TRBJ2-3; maybe TRBD2 (5 bases). Germline CDR1 and CDR2: LNHDA and SQIVND (reference sequence). V lost 3 bases and J lost 0, with 13 bases in between. The length of the CDR3 is 16 residues. CDR3 in amino acids: CASSITSGRSTDTQYF. Here the CDR3 DNA reads TGTGCCAGTAGTATCACGAGCGGAAGGAGCACAGATACGCAGTATTTT.

The chain joins TRBV7-9 to TRBJ2-4, with D possibly being TRBD1 (6 bases). This CDR3 is 15 amino acids long. Germline-derived CDR1 and CDR2 are SEHNR and FQNEAQ (reference sequence). Trimming cost V 3 bases and J 5 bases, with 14 bases left between them. The CDR3, as DNA: TGTGCCAGCAGCTTTGGCAGGGGTAACCAAAACATTCAGTACTTC. The encoded protein is CASSFGRGNQNIQYF.

The V gene is TRBV7-8, the J gene TRBJ2-3; 7 bases agree with TRBD2. The V and J ends lost 2 bases and 6 bases, in that order; junction bases with no gene match: 5. CDR1 SGHVS and CDR2 FQNEAQ come from the germline V gene. The CDR3 loop spans 14 amino acids. CDR3 DNA sequence: TGTGCCAGCAGCTTACTGACTAGCCGGGATACGCAGTATTTT. As protein: CASSLLTSRDTQYF.

The chain links TRBV10-3 to TRBJ1-1; 7 bases fit TRBD1. Unmatched junction bases numbered 17, after V lost 0 bases and J lost 7 bases. Germline values: CDR1 ENHRY, CDR2 SYGVKD. The CDR3 has 18 residues. The CDR3: CAISESTSFRDSEYEAFF. DNA for the CDR3: TGTGCCATCAGTGAGTCAACCTCTTTCCGGGACAGCGAATATGAAGCTTTCTTT.

The CDR3 reads CASSPSTTAVGNQPQHF. The DNA of the CDR3 is TGTGCCAGCTCACCATCAACGACAGCCGTAGGCAATCAGCCCCAGCATTTT. The chain recombines TRBV18 with TRBJ1-5, with a tentative D call TRBD1 (5 bases). Between the trimmed V and J ends, which lost 2 bases and 2 bases, there was a span of 16 bases. This CDR3 is 17 amino acids long. Germline V gives CDR1 KGHSH, CDR2 LQKENI.